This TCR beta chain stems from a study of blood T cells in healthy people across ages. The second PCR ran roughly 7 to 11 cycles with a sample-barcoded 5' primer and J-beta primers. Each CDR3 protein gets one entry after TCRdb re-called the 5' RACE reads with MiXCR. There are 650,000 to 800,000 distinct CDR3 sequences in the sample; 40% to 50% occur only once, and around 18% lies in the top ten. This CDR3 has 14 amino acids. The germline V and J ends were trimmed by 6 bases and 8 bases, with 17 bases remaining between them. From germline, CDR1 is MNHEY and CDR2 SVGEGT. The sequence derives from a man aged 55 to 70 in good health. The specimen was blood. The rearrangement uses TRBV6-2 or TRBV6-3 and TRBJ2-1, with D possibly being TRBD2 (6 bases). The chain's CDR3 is CASRLGTAVYEQFF. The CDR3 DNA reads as TGTGCCAGCAGACTAGGGACTGCAGTTTATGAGCAGTTCTTC.